The rows below give T cell receptor beta chains drawn from one sample of a study of T cells after yellow fever vaccination. Via MiXCR, TCRdb re-called the 5' RACE reads, giving one row per CDR3 protein. The sample lists some 170,000 distinct CDR3 sequences; about a tenth were seen once. The sequences come from CD8+ T cells sorted from PBMCs, collected 45 days after the yellow fever booster vaccination. The receptor source for this set is a man between 18 and 35 years old who received the YFV17D yellow fever vaccine. Both conserved end residues are part of each CDR3. D genes are given only for firm matches. Some rows have no size entry. The others give once, few or many, or a class for an expanded clone.

v_gene: TRBV7-9; abundance: .; d_gene: .; j_gene: TRBJ2-3; CDR3aa: CASSAYTFEGSTDTQYF; CDR3nt: TGTGCCAGCAGTGCTTACACATTTGAGGGATCCACAGATACGCAGTATTTT
v_gene: TRBV4-2; abundance: .; d_gene: .; j_gene: TRBJ1-1; CDR3aa: CASSQEGAGEAFF; CDR3nt: TGTGCCAGCAGCCAAGAGGGCGCAGGGGAAGCTTTCTTT
v_gene: TRBV2; abundance: .; d_gene: .; j_gene: TRBJ1-6; CDR3aa: CASSEALRGRSLHF; CDR3nt: TGTGCCAGCAGTGAAGCGCTTCGGGGGCGAAGCCTCCACTTT
v_gene: TRBV7-9; abundance: many; d_gene: .; j_gene: TRBJ2-5; CDR3aa: CASSPRSASRIETQYF; CDR3nt: TGTGCCAGCAGCCCCCGATCGGCAAGCCGGATCGAGACCCAGTACTTC
v_gene: TRBV11-2; abundance: .; d_gene: TRBD2; j_gene: TRBJ2-3; CDR3aa: CASSPTSGVDDTQYF; CDR3nt: TGTGCCAGCAGCCCGACTAGCGGGGTTGACGATACGCAGTATTTT
v_gene: TRBV12-3/TRBV12-4; abundance: .; d_gene: TRBD1; j_gene: TRBJ1-1; CDR3aa: CASSSLGGRYTEAFF; CDR3nt: TGTGCCAGCAGTTCATTAGGGGGCAGGTACACTGAAGCTTTCTTT
v_gene: TRBV5-1; abundance: .; d_gene: TRBD1; j_gene: TRBJ2-3; CDR3aa: CASSDRVTSTDTQYF; CDR3nt: TGCGCCAGCAGCGACAGGGTTACTAGCACAGATACGCAGTATTTT
v_gene: TRBV5-6; abundance: few; d_gene: TRBD1; j_gene: TRBJ2-1; CDR3aa: CASSFRYWVGTGGNEQFF; CDR3nt: TGTGCCAGCAGCTTCAGATATTGGGTCGGGACAGGGGGCAATGAGCAGTTCTTC
v_gene: TRBV28; abundance: .; d_gene: .; j_gene: TRBJ1-5; CDR3aa: CASTPGRGQPQHF; CDR3nt: TGTGCCAGCACTCCCGGACGAGGGCAGCCCCAGCATTTT
v_gene: TRBV12-3/TRBV12-4; abundance: many; d_gene: .; j_gene: TRBJ2-7; CDR3aa: CASTLGGRSEQYF; CDR3nt: TGTGCCAGCACCCTCGGGGGTCGTTCCGAGCAGTACTTC
v_gene: TRBV5-1; abundance: few; d_gene: .; j_gene: TRBJ1-4; CDR3aa: CASSLAPGGRANEKLFF; CDR3nt: TGCGCCAGCAGCTTGGCCCCCGGGGGGCGAGCTAATGAAAAACTGTTTTTT
v_gene: TRBV6-1; abundance: many; d_gene: .; j_gene: TRBJ2-1; CDR3aa: CASSEMAGNEQFF; CDR3nt: TGTGCCAGCAGTGAAATGGCGGGGAACGAGCAGTTCTTC
v_gene: TRBV27; abundance: .; d_gene: .; j_gene: TRBJ2-3; CDR3aa: CASSSDYPDTQYF; CDR3nt: TGTGCCAGCAGTTCCGATTATCCGGATACGCAGTATTTT
v_gene: TRBV20-1; abundance: .; d_gene: .; j_gene: TRBJ2-7; CDR3aa: CSATDKAYEQYF; CDR3nt: TGCAGTGCTACGGACAAAGCCTACGAGCAGTACTTC